The 15 T cell receptor beta chains listed next were all sequenced from one sample in a study of OX40 agonist ivuxolimab in advanced cancers. TCRdb's table, derived via immunoSEQ multiplex PCR, lists solely in-frame clones and lacks some. The repertoire has around 58,000 clones, about 90% of them found once; the top ten carry over 5%. Material: CD4+ or CD8+ T cells sorted from blood, obtained in a trial of the OX40 agonist ivuxolimab. These receptors all come from an adult with an advanced solid tumor such as melanoma, head and neck, liver or kidney cancer.

On this clone: Other DNA sequences in the sample encode the same CDR3. The chain is built from TRBV5-1 and TRBJ1-5; D possibly corresponds to TRBD1 (6 bases). V was cut by 4 bases and J by 3 bases, with 11 bases left in between. This CDR3 contains 14 residues. Germline CDR1 reads SGHRS; CDR2 reads YFSETQ. The CDR3 sequence is CASSPDSLNQPQHF. The CDR3 DNA reads as TGCGCCAGCAGCCCGGACAGCCTCAATCAGCCCCAGCATTTT.

The chain couples TRBV28 to TRBJ2-1; 8 bases line up with TRBD2. V lost 3 bases to trimming and J lost 12 bases; unmatched junction nucleotides: 4. There are 12 residues in the CDR3. Germline-derived CDR1 and CDR2 are MDHEN and SYDVKM. The CDR3 DNA reads TGTGCCAGCAGTTTCGGGGGGGTTGGGCAGTTCTTC. Translated, it gives CASSFGGVGQFF.

This clone came up once. Other nucleotide sequences in the sample specify the same CDR3. The V call is TRBV11-2, the J call TRBJ2-7; D is ambiguous. Germline CDR1 and CDR2: SGHAT and FQNNGV. This CDR3 spans 14 amino acids. Trimming removed 0 bases at V and 1 base at J, with 7 bases between. Here the CDR3 DNA reads TGTGCCAGCAGCTTAGAACAGATTTCCTACGAGCAGTACTTC. It codes for CASSLEQISYEQYF. Using reference TRBV11-2 and TRBJ2-7 for the parts outside the CDR3, the full variable domain is EAGVAQSPRYKIIEKRQSVAFWCNPISGHATLYWYQQILGQGPKLLIQFQNNGVVDDSQLPKDRFSAERLKGVDSTLKIQPAKLEDSAVYLCASSLEQISYEQYFGPGTRLTVT.

The gene calls are TRBV7-2 and TRBJ2-7; perhaps TRBD1 as D (5 bases). The germline V gene has CDR1 SGHTA and CDR2 FQGNSA. CDR3 size: 13 residues. Trimming removed 5 bases from V and 2 bases from J, with 10 bases in between. The CDR3 nucleotides are TGTGCCAGCAGCAAACAGGTTCCCTACGAGCAGTACTTC. As protein: CASSKQVPYEQYF.

This chain connects TRBV5-1 to TRBJ2-7, with 7 bases matching TRBD1. Germline V gives CDR1 SGHRS, CDR2 YFSETQ. J gave up 0 bases and V 4 bases, and 1 base lay outside the gene matches. This CDR3 region has 13 residues. CDR3 bases: TGCGCCAGCAGCCGGACAGGCTCCTACGAGCAGTACTTC. This encodes CASSRTGSYEQYF.

CDR3 protein: CASSVGQTFQETQYF. As DNA, the CDR3 is TGTGCCAGCAGCGTCGGACAGACGTTCCAAGAGACCCAGTACTTC. This chain links TRBV9 with TRBJ2-5; the D gene is possibly TRBD1 (6 bases). CDR1 is SGDLS, CDR2 YYNGEE, per germline. The CDR3 length is 15 residues. The V gene lost 2 bases and the J gene lost 1 base, with 12 bases spanning the gap. Filled out from reference TRBV9 and TRBJ2-5, the complete variable domain reads DSGVTQTPKHLITATGQRVTLRCSPRSGDLSVYWYQQSLDQGLQFLIQYYNGEERAKGNILERFSAQQFPDLHSELNLSSLELGDSALYFCASSVGQTFQETQYFGPGTRLLVL.

This chain connects TRBV6-6 to TRBJ2-2; 8 nucleotides line up with TRBD2. CDR3 size: 15 residues. Germline V gene lookup returns CDR1 MNHNY and CDR2 SVGAGI (reference sequence). Trimming at V came to 5 bases and at J to 5 bases, leaving 7 bases not matched to a gene. The CDR3, as DNA: TGTGCCAGCAGTACGGGACTAGGAATTACCGGGGAGCTGTTTTTT. Residues: CASSTGLGITGELFF.

The sample holds one count of this clone. The chain uses TRBV6-4 and TRBJ2-3; TRBD2 agrees at 9 bases. The CDR3 length is 15 residues. Trimming removed 6 bases from V and 5 bases from J; junction bases left unmatched: 9. Germline values: CDR1 MRHNA, CDR2 SNTAGT. In DNA form, the CDR3 reads TGTGCCAGCAGATTTAGCGGGAGCCCAGGAGATACGCAGTATTTT. Translating gives CASRFSGSPGDTQYF.

The V gene is TRBV5-1, the J gene TRBJ1-5, with a weak D call TRBD1 (5 bases). CDR3 length: 14 amino acids. Germline loops: CDR1 SGHRS, CDR2 YFSETQ. With 3 bases removed from V and 8 bases from J, the gap between germline ends came to 15 bases. CDR3 amino acids: CASSWGDGREPQHF. CDR3 nucleotide sequence: TGCGCCAGCAGCTGGGGGGACGGCCGAGAGCCCCAGCATTTT.

The chain couples TRBV6-1 to TRBJ2-7; 9 bases align to TRBD1. The V gene end was trimmed by 6 bases and the J gene end by 6 bases; junction bases not matched to a gene: 6. Per germline, CDR1 MNHNS and CDR2 SASEGT. The CDR3 loop spans 13 amino acids. The CDR3 DNA follows: TGTGCCAGCAGCCCCGGGACAGGGTTCGAGCAGTACTTC. Protein: CASSPGTGFEQYF.

The rearrangement joins TRBV4-1 to TRBJ2-2; D uncertain. The CDR3 length is 13 residues. The ends were cut back, 2 bases at V and 5 bases at J, with 6 bases in the middle. Germline CDR1 MGHRA, CDR2 YSYEKL. CDR3 in DNA: TGCGCCAGCAGCCAACCATTAACCGGGGAGCTGTTTTTT. Its translation is CASSQPLTGELFF.

The V gene is TRBV9, the J gene TRBJ2-2; 8 positions agree with TRBD2. V dropped 2 bases and J dropped 5; count of bases not matched to a gene: 2. Germline V gives CDR1 SGDLS, CDR2 YYNGEE. CDR3 length: 14 residues. The CDR3 DNA reads TGTGCCAGCAGCGTTAGCGGGAAGACCGGGGAGCTGTTTTTT. Protein sequence: CASSVSGKTGELFF.

The V gene is TRBV9, the J gene TRBJ1-2, with 7 bases identical to TRBD1. The CDR3 contains 15 residues. The V and J ends lost 0 bases and 8 bases, in that order; junction bases with no gene match: 10. Per germline, CDR1 SGDLS and CDR2 YYNGEE. DNA of the CDR3: TGTGCCAGCAGCGTAGGGGGTCAGGGGGTGAGAGGCTACACCTTC. It translates to CASSVGGQGVRGYTF.

By sample fraction, this clone is medium-sized. For the CDR3, the DNA is TGTGCCAGCAGTGCATCCGGGACCACTTCCACTGAAGCTTTCTTT. This encodes CASSASGTTSTEAFF. The chain has TRBV6-1 and TRBJ1-1; tentative D call: TRBD1 (5 bases). This CDR3 comprises 15 residues. Deletions cut 4 bases from V and 4 bases from J, with 16 bases between. The V gene's germline CDR1 is MNHNS and CDR2 SASEGT.

Here the CDR3 DNA reads TGTGCCAGCAGCTTCGCGGGGGGGAGCACAGATACGCAGTATTTT. Protein sequence: CASSFAGGSTDTQYF. This rearrangement joins TRBV7-7 to TRBJ2-3, with 9 bases lining up with TRBD2. The CDR3 covers 15 residues. Germline V lookup: CDR1 SSHAT, CDR2 FNYEAQ (reference sequence). Trimming at V came to 3 bases and at J to 0 bases, leaving 1 base not matched to a gene.